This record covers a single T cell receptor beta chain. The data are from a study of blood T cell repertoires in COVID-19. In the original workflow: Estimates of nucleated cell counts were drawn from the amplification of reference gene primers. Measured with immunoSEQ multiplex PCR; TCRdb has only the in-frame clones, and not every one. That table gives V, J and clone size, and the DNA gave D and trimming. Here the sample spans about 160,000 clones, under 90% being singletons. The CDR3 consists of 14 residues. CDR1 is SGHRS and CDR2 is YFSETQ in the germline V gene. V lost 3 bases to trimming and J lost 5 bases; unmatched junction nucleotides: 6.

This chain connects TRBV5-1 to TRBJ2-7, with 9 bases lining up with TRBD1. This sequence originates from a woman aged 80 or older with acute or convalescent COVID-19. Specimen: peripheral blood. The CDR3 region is CASSSGTGFDEQYF. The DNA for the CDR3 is TGCGCCAGCAGCTCCGGGACAGGGTTCGACGAGCAGTACTTC.